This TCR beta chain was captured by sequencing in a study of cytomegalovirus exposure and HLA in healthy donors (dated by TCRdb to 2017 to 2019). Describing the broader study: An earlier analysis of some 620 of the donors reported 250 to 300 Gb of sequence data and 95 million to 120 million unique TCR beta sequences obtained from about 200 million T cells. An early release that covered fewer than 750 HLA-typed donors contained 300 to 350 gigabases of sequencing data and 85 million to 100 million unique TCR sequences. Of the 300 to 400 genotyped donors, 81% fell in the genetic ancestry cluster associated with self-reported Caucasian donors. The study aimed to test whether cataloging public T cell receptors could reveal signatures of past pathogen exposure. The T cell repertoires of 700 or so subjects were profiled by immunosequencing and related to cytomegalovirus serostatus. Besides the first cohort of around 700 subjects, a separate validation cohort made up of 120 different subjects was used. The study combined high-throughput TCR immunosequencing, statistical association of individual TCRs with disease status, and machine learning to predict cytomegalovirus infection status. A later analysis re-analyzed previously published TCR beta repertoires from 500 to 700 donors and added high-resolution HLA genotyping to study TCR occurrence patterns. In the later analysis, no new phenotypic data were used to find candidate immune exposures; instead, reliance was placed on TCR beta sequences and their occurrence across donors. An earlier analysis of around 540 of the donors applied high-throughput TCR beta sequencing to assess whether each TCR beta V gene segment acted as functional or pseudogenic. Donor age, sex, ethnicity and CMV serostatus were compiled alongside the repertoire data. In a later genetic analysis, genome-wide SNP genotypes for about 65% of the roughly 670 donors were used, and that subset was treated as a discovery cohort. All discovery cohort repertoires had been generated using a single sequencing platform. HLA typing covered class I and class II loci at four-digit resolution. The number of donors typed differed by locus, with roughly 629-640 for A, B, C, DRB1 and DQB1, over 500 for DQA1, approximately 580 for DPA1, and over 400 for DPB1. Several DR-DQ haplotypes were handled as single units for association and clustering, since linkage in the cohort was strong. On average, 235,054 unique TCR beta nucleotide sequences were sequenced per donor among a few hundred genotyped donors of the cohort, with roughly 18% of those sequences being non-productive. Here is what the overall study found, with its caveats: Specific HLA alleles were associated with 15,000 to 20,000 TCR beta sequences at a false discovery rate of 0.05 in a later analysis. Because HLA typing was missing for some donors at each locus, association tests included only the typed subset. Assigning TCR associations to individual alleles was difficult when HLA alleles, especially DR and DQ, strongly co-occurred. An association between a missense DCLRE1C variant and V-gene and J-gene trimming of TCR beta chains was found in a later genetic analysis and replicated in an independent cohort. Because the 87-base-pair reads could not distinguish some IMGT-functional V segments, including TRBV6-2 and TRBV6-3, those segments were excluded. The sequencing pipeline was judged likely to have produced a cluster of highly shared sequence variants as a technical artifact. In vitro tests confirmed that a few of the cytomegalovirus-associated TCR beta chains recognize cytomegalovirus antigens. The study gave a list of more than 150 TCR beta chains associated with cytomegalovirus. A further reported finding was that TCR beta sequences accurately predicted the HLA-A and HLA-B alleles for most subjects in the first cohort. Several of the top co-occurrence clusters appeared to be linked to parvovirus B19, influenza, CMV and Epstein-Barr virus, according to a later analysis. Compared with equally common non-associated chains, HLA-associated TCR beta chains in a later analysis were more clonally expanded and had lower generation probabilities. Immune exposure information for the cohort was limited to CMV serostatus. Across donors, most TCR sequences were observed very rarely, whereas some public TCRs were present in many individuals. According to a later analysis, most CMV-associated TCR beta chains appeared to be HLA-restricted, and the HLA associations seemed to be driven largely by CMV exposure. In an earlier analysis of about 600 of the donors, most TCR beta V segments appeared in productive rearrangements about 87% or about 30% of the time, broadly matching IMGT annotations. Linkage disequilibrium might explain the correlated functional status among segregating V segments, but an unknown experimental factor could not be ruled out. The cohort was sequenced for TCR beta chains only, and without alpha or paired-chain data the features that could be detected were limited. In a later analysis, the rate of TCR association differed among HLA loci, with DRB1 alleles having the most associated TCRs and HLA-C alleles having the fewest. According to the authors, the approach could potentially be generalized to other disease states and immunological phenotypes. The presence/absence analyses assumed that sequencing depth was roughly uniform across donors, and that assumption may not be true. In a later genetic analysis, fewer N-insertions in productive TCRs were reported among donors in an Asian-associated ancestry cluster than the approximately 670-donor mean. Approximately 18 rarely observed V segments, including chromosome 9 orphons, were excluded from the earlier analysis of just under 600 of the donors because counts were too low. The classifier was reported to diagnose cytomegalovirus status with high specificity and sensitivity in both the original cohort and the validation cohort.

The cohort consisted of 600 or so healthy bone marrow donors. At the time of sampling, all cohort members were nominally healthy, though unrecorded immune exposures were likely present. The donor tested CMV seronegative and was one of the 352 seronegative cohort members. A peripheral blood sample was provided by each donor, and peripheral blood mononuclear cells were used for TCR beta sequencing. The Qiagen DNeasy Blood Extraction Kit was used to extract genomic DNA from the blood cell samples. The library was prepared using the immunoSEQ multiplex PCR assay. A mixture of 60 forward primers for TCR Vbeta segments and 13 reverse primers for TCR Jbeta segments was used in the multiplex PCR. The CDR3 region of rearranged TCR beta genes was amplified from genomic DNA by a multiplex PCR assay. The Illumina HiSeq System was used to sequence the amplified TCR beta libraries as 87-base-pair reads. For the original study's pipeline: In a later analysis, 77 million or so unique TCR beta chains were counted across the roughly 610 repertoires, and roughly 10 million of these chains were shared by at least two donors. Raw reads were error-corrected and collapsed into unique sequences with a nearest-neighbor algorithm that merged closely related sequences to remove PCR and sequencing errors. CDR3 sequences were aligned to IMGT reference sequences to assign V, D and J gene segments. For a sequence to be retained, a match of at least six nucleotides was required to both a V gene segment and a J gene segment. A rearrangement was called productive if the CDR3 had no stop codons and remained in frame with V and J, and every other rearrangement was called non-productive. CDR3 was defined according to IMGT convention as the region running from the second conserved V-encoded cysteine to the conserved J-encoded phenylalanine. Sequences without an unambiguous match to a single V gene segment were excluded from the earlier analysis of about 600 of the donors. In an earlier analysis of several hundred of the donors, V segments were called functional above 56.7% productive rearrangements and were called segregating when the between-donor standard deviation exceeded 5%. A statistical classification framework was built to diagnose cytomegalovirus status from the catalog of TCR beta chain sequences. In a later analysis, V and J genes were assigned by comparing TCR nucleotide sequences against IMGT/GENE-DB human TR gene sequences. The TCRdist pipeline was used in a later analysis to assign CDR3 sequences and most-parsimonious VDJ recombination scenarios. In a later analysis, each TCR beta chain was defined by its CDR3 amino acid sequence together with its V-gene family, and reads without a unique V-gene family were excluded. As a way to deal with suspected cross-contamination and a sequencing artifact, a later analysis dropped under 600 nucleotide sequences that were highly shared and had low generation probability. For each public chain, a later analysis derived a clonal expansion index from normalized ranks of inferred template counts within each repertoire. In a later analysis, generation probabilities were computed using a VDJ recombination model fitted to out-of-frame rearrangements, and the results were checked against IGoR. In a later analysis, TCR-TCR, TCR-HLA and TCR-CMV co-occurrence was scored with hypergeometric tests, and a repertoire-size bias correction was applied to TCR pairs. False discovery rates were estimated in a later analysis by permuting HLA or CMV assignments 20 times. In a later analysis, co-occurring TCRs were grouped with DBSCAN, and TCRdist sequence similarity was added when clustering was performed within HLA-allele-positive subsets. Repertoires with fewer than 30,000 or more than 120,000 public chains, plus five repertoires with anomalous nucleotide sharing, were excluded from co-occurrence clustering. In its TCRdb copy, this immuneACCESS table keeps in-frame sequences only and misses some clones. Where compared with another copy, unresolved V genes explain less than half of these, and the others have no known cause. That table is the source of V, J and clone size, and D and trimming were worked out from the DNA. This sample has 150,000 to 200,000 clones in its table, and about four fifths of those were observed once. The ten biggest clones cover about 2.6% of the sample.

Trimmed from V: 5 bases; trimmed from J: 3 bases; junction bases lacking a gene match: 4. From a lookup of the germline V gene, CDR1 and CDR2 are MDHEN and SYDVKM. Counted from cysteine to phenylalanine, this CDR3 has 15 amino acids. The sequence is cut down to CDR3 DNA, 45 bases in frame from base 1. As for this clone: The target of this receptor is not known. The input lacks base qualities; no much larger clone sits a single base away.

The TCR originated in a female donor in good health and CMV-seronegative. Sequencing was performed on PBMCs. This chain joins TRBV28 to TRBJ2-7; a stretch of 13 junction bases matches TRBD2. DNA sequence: TGTGCCAGCAGTCCAGGACTAGCGGGAGTCTACGAGCAGTACTTC. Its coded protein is CASSPGLAGVYEQYF.